The TCR beta chain described here comes from a study of CD8+ T cells in alopecia areata. Study-wide background: Treated patients swallowed 5 to 10 mg of oral tofacitinib twice daily.

This sample's treatment: oral pan-JAK inhibitor, 5-10 mg twice daily. Investigators isolated RNA and reverse transcribed it into cDNA to act as the sequencing template. Generated by immunoSEQ multiplex PCR, the TCRdb table keeps only in-frame clones and is missing some. The data contain 180,000 or so clones, 58% of them seen just once; the ten biggest clones take up roughly 17%. About this clone: The antigen is not known.

CDR3 length: 13 residues. The germline V gene has CDR1 SQVTM and CDR2 ANQGSEA. Trimming shortened V by 2 bases and J by 4 bases, and 11 bases separated the two germline ends. Study-wide results and caveats: Scalp sequencing also captures normal skin's resident alphabeta T cells. Compared with normal scalp, lesional scalp had higher clonality and more expanded CD8+ clones. Treatment with tofacitinib significantly lowered scalp clonality and reduced expanded CD8+ clones among the top 100.

This TCR was sampled from a human donor with alopecia areata. Source: CD4+ T cells sorted from blood, taken at roughly week 55, from a patient treated with tofacitinib. The chain uses TRBV29-1 and TRBJ1-1, with D uncertain. CDR3 DNA sequence: TGCAGCGTTGAAAAAAAGCACTTCACTGAAGCTTTCTTT. Encoded protein: CSVEKKHFTEAFF.